This is a list of T cell receptor beta chains from one sample in a study of CD8 T cells in Susac syndrome. One entry per CDR3 protein results from TCRdb running MiXCR on the immunoSEQ multiplex PCR reads. The data contain about 120,000 distinct CDR3 sequences, 85% to 95% of them seen just once; the ten biggest clones take up less than 0.3%. Sequences were obtained from CD8+ T cells from PBMCs. All receptors come from a human donor with Susac syndrome. Each CDR3 is given with its conserved first and last residue. Fields, in order: clone size, V gene, J gene, D gene, CDR3 DNA, CDR3 protein. The D gene is left open where the match is weak. Size is omitted from some rows. Given values are once, few, many or a class for expanded clones.

clone_size: .; v_call: TRBV12-3/TRBV12-4; j_call: TRBJ1-6; d_call: .; cdr3_nt: TGTGCCAGCAGTTTATTCCCGGAGAGCTCCTATAATTCACCCCTCCACTTT; cdr3_aa: CASSLFPESSYNSPLHF
clone_size: .; v_call: TRBV4-1; j_call: TRBJ2-7; d_call: .; cdr3_nt: TGCGCCAGCAGCACCCGAACCGGAAAGGGAGCCTACGAGCAGTACTTC; cdr3_aa: CASSTRTGKGAYEQYF
clone_size: .; v_call: TRBV14; j_call: TRBJ1-2; d_call: TRBD1; cdr3_nt: TGTGCCAGCAGCCAAGACCGAACAGGGGACGATGGCTACACCTTC; cdr3_aa: CASSQDRTGDDGYTF
clone_size: .; v_call: TRBV30; j_call: TRBJ2-1; d_call: TRBD1; cdr3_nt: TGTGCCTGGGGGCCCGGGACAGGGTTTCTGGAGCAGTTCTTC; cdr3_aa: CAWGPGTGFLEQFF
clone_size: .; v_call: TRBV28; j_call: TRBJ2-1; d_call: TRBD2; cdr3_nt: TGTGCCAGCAGTTTTTGGACTAGCGGCCCCTACAATGAGCAGTTCTTC; cdr3_aa: CASSFWTSGPYNEQFF
clone_size: .; v_call: TRBV9; j_call: TRBJ1-6; d_call: .; cdr3_nt: TGTGCCAGCAGCGTTGGAAGGAGTAATTCACCCCTCCACTTT; cdr3_aa: CASSVGRSNSPLHF
clone_size: .; v_call: TRBV27; j_call: TRBJ2-1; d_call: TRBD2; cdr3_nt: TGTGCCAGCAGTCCCACTAGCGGGGGGGCGACTGAGCAGTTCTTC; cdr3_aa: CASSPTSGGATEQFF
clone_size: .; v_call: TRBV15; j_call: TRBJ2-5; d_call: TRBD2; cdr3_nt: TGTGCCACCAGGGCTAGCGGGGGTTTCGTGGAGACCCAGTACTTC; cdr3_aa: CATRASGGFVETQYF
clone_size: .; v_call: TRBV4-1; j_call: TRBJ2-1; d_call: .; cdr3_nt: TGCGCCAGCAGCCAAGGGCCTCTCTACAATGAGCAGTTCTTC; cdr3_aa: CASSQGPLYNEQFF
clone_size: few; v_call: TRBV9; j_call: TRBJ2-7; d_call: .; cdr3_nt: TGTGCCAGCAGCGGCCCCTCCTACGAGCAGTACTTC; cdr3_aa: CASSGPSYEQYF
clone_size: once; v_call: TRBV12-3/TRBV12-4; j_call: TRBJ2-5; d_call: .; cdr3_nt: TGTGCCAGCAGCATCCTCGCGAGCGCAGAAGAGACCCAGTACTTC; cdr3_aa: CASSILASAEETQYF
clone_size: .; v_call: TRBV7-9; j_call: TRBJ1-2; d_call: TRBD1; cdr3_nt: TGTGCCAGCAGGGGGACAGATATTGGCTACACCTTC; cdr3_aa: CASRGTDIGYTF
clone_size: .; v_call: TRBV27; j_call: TRBJ2-7; d_call: TRBD1; cdr3_nt: TGTGCCAGCAGTTTCCCAGGGGGCGCCCCTCACGAGCAGTACTTC; cdr3_aa: CASSFPGGAPHEQYF
clone_size: .; v_call: TRBV20-1; j_call: TRBJ2-7; d_call: TRBD2; cdr3_nt: TGCAGTGCTAGAAGAGGACTAGCGGGGGTGGAGCAGTACTTC; cdr3_aa: CSARRGLAGVEQYF
clone_size: .; v_call: TRBV12-3/TRBV12-4; j_call: TRBJ1-2; d_call: TRBD1; cdr3_nt: TGTGCCAGCAGCATTCCCGGCACACAGGGGGCGGAAGGCTACACCTTC; cdr3_aa: CASSIPGTQGAEGYTF
clone_size: .; v_call: TRBV20-1; j_call: TRBJ2-3; d_call: .; cdr3_nt: TGCAGTGCTAGACTCCCGCCGGGGCCCGATACGCAGTATTTT; cdr3_aa: CSARLPPGPDTQYF
clone_size: .; v_call: TRBV27; j_call: TRBJ2-3; d_call: .; cdr3_nt: TGTGCCAGCAGTTTCGCGGGGGCGGGCACAGATACGCAGTATTTT; cdr3_aa: CASSFAGAGTDTQYF
clone_size: .; v_call: TRBV25-1; j_call: TRBJ1-6; d_call: .; cdr3_nt: TGTGCCAGCAGTGAAGGTCTGGCGTTCAAGGGTGCCCTCCACTTT; cdr3_aa: CASSEGLAFKGALHF
clone_size: .; v_call: TRBV5-6; j_call: TRBJ1-1; d_call: .; cdr3_nt: TGTGCCAGCAGCCATAACCCGGGGGGGCCTGAAGCTTTCTTT; cdr3_aa: CASSHNPGGPEAFF
clone_size: once; v_call: TRBV6-5; j_call: TRBJ1-4; d_call: .; cdr3_nt: TGTGCCAGCAGTTACTCCGTCAGGGAGAATGAAAAACTGTTTTTT; cdr3_aa: CASSYSVRENEKLFF
clone_size: .; v_call: TRBV5-1; j_call: TRBJ2-7; d_call: .; cdr3_nt: TGCGCCAGCAGCTGGCAGGGTAACGAGCAGTACTTC; cdr3_aa: CASSWQGNEQYF
clone_size: .; v_call: TRBV4-3; j_call: TRBJ2-7; d_call: TRBD2; cdr3_nt: TGCGCCAGCAGCCAAGATGAGCGGGGGGGCCGCGAGCAGTACTTC; cdr3_aa: CASSQDERGGREQYF
clone_size: .; v_call: TRBV15; j_call: TRBJ1-1; d_call: .; cdr3_nt: TGTGCCACCAGCGCAGGGAGGGCAGAGAACACTGAAGCTTTCTTT; cdr3_aa: CATSAGRAENTEAFF
clone_size: .; v_call: TRBV7-3; j_call: TRBJ1-3; d_call: .; cdr3_nt: TGTGCCAGCAGCTTTGGGGCCGGCTCTGGAAACACCATATATTTT; cdr3_aa: CASSFGAGSGNTIYF
clone_size: once; v_call: TRBV7-2; j_call: TRBJ2-1; d_call: TRBD1; cdr3_nt: TGTGCCAGCAACAACCGGGACAGCTCCTACAATGAGCAGTTCTTC; cdr3_aa: CASNNRDSSYNEQFF
clone_size: .; v_call: TRBV5-8; j_call: TRBJ2-1; d_call: TRBD1; cdr3_nt: TGTGCCAGCAGCCCCGGGACAGGGGGGAAATACAATGAGCAGTTCTTC; cdr3_aa: CASSPGTGGKYNEQFF
clone_size: .; v_call: TRBV29-1; j_call: TRBJ1-2; d_call: .; cdr3_nt: TGCAGCGTTGTTGGAGGGAAAAACTATGGCTACACCTTC; cdr3_aa: CSVVGGKNYGYTF
clone_size: .; v_call: TRBV6-5; j_call: TRBJ1-1; d_call: TRBD1; cdr3_nt: TGTGCCAGCAGTTACCGGACAGGGCACACTGAAGCTTTCTTT; cdr3_aa: CASSYRTGHTEAFF
clone_size: .; v_call: TRBV11-2; j_call: TRBJ2-2; d_call: .; cdr3_nt: TGTGCCAGCACCGAATCGACCGGGGAGCTGTTTTTT; cdr3_aa: CASTESTGELFF
clone_size: .; v_call: TRBV12-3/TRBV12-4; j_call: TRBJ1-2; d_call: .; cdr3_nt: TGTGCCTGCCGGGACATCAATATAGCTAACTATGGCTACACCTTC; cdr3_aa: CACRDINIANYGYTF
clone_size: .; v_call: TRBV12-3/TRBV12-4; j_call: TRBJ2-7; d_call: .; cdr3_nt: TGTGCCAGCAGTAGGGTGGCTGCCTTGAGCTCCTACGAGCAGTACTTC; cdr3_aa: CASSRVAALSSYEQYF
clone_size: once; v_call: TRBV29-1; j_call: TRBJ2-7; d_call: .; cdr3_nt: TGCAGCGTTGAACTAGGGGTATTGGGGAGCTCCTACGAGCAGTACTTC; cdr3_aa: CSVELGVLGSSYEQYF
clone_size: once; v_call: TRBV19; j_call: TRBJ2-5; d_call: .; cdr3_nt: TGTGCCAGTAGTATTCCGGGTTGGTCGACCCAGTACTTC; cdr3_aa: CASSIPGWSTQYF
clone_size: once; v_call: TRBV4-1; j_call: TRBJ2-3; d_call: .; cdr3_nt: TGCGCCAGCAGCCACCCTTCCGAGGGGGGTTCGACAGATACGCAGTATTTT; cdr3_aa: CASSHPSEGGSTDTQYF
clone_size: .; v_call: TRBV5-6; j_call: TRBJ2-3; d_call: TRBD2; cdr3_nt: TGTGCCAGCAGCTTCCGCGGGGGGGGCACAGATACGCAGTATTTT; cdr3_aa: CASSFRGGGTDTQYF
clone_size: .; v_call: TRBV29-1; j_call: TRBJ1-1; d_call: TRBD1; cdr3_nt: TGCAGCGGGGTCAGACAGGGTACTGAAGCTTTCTTT; cdr3_aa: CSGVRQGTEAFF
clone_size: .; v_call: TRBV9; j_call: TRBJ2-5; d_call: .; cdr3_nt: TGTGCCAGCAGCGACGGGGGAGAGACCCAGTACTTC; cdr3_aa: CASSDGGETQYF